This TCR beta chain is from a study of T-cell memory formation after mild COVID-19. Study-level results: Clones that contracted clustered mainly in CM and EM if CD4+ and in EMRA if CD8+. Pre-infection memory showed some responding clones, and this suggested that cross-reactive memory joined.

5'RACE with constant-segment primers yielded barcoded, UMI-tagged TCR alpha and TCR beta cDNA libraries. TCRdb recomputed calls from the 5' RACE reads with MiXCR, one row per CDR3 protein. This table holds just under 550,000 distinct CDR3 sequences, around 21% found once. Germline V gives CDR1 LGHDT, CDR2 YNNKEL (reference sequence). This CDR3 comprises 13 residues. In the case of this clonotype: Its antigen is as yet unknown. One end of the junction varies from germline; a read error may be responsible.

The chain combines TRBV3-1 with TRBJ1-2; D unresolved. The sequenced material came from PBMCs or a T cell subset sorted from them (not recorded which). The TCR originated in an adult woman who had mild COVID-19 (a few samples of this study predate the infection). Cell type and time point are not known. The CDR3 region has the DNA TGTGCCAGCAGCCAAGATAGGGCCTATGGCTACAACTTC. It specifies CASSQDRAYGYNF.